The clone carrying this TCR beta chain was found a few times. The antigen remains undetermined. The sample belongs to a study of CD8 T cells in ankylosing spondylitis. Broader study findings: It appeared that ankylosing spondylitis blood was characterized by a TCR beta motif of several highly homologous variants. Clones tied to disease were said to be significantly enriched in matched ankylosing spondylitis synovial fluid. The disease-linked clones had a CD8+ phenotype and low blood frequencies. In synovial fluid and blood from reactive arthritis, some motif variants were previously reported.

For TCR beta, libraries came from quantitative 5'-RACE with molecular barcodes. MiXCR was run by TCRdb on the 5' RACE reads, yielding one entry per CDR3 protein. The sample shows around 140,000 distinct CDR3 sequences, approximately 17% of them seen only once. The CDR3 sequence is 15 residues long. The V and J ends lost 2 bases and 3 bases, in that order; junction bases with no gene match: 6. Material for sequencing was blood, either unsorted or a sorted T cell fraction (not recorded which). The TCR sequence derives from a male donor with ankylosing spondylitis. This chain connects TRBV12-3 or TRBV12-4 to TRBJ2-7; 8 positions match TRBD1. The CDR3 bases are TGTGCCAGCAGTTTATCCCCAGGGGGCGGCTACGAGCAGTACTTC. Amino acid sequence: CASSLSPGGGYEQYF.